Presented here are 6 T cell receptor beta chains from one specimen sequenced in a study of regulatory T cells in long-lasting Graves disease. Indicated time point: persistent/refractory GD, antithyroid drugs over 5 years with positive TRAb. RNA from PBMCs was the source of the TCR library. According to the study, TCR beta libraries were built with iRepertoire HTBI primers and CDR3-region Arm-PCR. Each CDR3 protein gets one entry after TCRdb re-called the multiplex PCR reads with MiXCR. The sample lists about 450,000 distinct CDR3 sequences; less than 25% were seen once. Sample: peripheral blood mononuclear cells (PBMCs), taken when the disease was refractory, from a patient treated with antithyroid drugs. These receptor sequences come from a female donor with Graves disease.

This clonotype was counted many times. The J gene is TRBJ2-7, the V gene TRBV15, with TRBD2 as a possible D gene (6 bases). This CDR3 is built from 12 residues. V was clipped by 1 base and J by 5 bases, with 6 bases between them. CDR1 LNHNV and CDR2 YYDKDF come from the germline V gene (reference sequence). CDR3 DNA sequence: TGTGCCACCAGCAGAGGGGGGGACGAGCAGTACTTC. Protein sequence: CATSRGGDEQYF.

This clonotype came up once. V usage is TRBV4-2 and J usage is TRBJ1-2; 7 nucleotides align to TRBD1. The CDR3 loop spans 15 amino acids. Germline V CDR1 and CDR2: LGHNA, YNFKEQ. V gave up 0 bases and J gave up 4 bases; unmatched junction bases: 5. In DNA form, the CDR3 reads TGTGCCAGCAGCCAAGATACAGGGGCGGTCTATGGCTACACCTTC. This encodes CASSQDTGAVYGYTF.

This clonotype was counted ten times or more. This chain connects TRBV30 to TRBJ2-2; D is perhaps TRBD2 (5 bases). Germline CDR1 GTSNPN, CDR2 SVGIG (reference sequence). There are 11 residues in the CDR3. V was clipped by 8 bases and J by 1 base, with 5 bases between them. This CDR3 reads CARGNTGELFF. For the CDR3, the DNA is TGTGCCCGGGGGAACACCGGGGAGCTGTTTTTT.

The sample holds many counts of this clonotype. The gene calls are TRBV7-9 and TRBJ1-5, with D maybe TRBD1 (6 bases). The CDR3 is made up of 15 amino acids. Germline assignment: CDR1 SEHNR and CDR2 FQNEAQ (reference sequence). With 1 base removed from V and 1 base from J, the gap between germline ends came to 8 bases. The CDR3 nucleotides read TGTGCCAGCAGCTTAGAGGGGGGCAGCAATCAGCCCCAGCATTTT. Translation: CASSLEGGSNQPQHF.

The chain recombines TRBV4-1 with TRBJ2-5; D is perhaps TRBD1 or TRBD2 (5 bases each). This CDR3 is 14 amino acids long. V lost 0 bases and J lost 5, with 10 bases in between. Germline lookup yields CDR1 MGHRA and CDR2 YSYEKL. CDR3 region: CASSQELGVETQYF. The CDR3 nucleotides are TGCGCCAGCAGCCAAGAACTAGGGGTGGAGACCCAGTACTTC.

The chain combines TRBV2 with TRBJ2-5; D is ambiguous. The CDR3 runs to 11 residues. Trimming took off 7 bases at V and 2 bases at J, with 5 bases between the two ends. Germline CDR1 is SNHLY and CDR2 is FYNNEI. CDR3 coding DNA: TGTGCCAGCATTACTCAAGAGACCCAGTACTTC. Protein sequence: CASITQETQYF.